Below, 21 T cell receptor beta chains from the same sample are listed, as sequenced in a study of T cells after somatic rescue of genetic block. The table came from immunoSEQ multiplex PCR; TCRdb's copy has only in-frame clones and leaves some out. The table lists 67,000 or so clones, approximately 91% of them singletons, with around 2.8% in the top ten. The sample was peripheral blood mononuclear cells (PBMCs). These receptors all come from a man younger than 45.

The chain joins TRBV6-1 to TRBJ2-1; 12 bases are shared with TRBD2. After removal of 6 bases from V and 9 bases from J, the junction contained 9 bases not matched to a gene. Germline V lookup: CDR1 MNHNS, CDR2 SASEGT. This CDR3 has 15 amino acids. CDR3 nucleotide sequence: TGTGCCAGCAGCCCGACTAGCGGGAGCCCTGCTGAGCAGTTCTTC. Translating it yields CASSPTSGSPAEQFF.

V gene TRBV27 combines with J gene TRBJ1-2; maybe TRBD1 (5 bases). Germline-derived CDR1 and CDR2 are MNHEY and SMNVEV (reference sequence). V was shortened by 0 bases and J by 6 bases, with 11 bases between the two germline ends. The CDR3 has 14 amino acids. CDR3 coding DNA: TGTGCCAGCAGTTTATCGCTGGAGGGACATGGCTACACCTTC. Its protein is CASSLSLEGHGYTF.

The genes are TRBV7-9 and TRBJ1-1; TRBD1 might be the D (5 bases). The CDR3 covers 18 residues. CDR1 is SEHNR and CDR2 is FQNEAQ in the germline V gene (reference sequence). The V gene lost 6 bases and the J gene lost 2 bases, with 25 bases spanning the gap. CDR3 in DNA: TGTGCCAGCAGACAAGCACTGGGGCACGGCTTGACTAACACTGAAGCTTTCTTT. It translates to CASRQALGHGLTNTEAFF.

This clone was observed a handful of times. The chain combines TRBV28 with TRBJ1-5; weak D call: TRBD1 (5 bases). V was pared by 7 bases and J by 7 bases, with 14 bases between. The CDR3 totals 13 residues. Per the germline V gene, CDR1 is MDHEN and CDR2 is SYDVKM. In DNA form, the CDR3 reads TGTGCCAGCACCCGAGGAGGGGTCCAGCCCCAGCATTTT. This encodes CASTRGGVQPQHF. Using reference TRBV28 and TRBJ1-5 for the parts outside the CDR3, the full variable domain is DVKVTQSSRYLVKRTGEKVFLECVQDMDHENMFWYRQDPGLGLRLIYFSYDVKMKEKGDIPEGYSVSREKKERFSLILESASTNQTSMYLCASTRGGVQPQHFGDGTRLSIL.

The chain's CDR3 is CASSEWGAPDLGYTF. CDR3 nucleotides: TGTGCCAGCAGTGAATGGGGGGCCCCCGACCTGGGCTACACCTTC. The rearrangement links TRBV6-1 to TRBJ1-2, with D possibly TRBD1 on 6 matching bases. The CDR3 sequence is 15 residues long. The ends were cut back, 2 bases at V and 8 bases at J, with 18 bases in the middle. The germline V gene encodes CDR1 MNHNS and CDR2 SASEGT.

CDR3 sequence reads: CASRDSGTGNEQYF. In nucleotides, the CDR3 is TGTGCCAGCAGGGATTCCGGGACAGGGAACGAGCAGTACTTC. V usage is TRBV28 and J usage is TRBJ2-7, with 9 bases fitting TRBD1. Germline assignment: CDR1 MDHEN and CDR2 SYDVKM. Trimming at V came to 6 bases and at J to 5 bases, leaving 8 bases not matched to a gene. The CDR3 totals 14 residues.

This clone was counted between two and nine times. The limits of the CDR3 on the DNA are not certain, so only TCRdb's listed CDR3 is given. The V and J genes are TRBV21-1 and TRBJ2-7; TRBD2 is taken as the D call from the table, unchecked against the DNA. TRBV21-1 is listed as a pseudogene. The CDR3 length equals 19 residues, ends included. The CDR3 sequence is CASSPQLIPWVAGGNEQYF.

The chain employs TRBV12-5 and TRBJ2-2; D not resolved. The CDR3 loop spans 17 amino acids. The ends were cut back, 1 base at V and 4 bases at J, with 16 bases in the middle. In germline, CDR1 is LGHNT, CDR2 FRNRAP. CDR3 amino acids: CASGLGQTQISTGELFF. Here the CDR3 DNA reads TGTGCTAGTGGTTTGGGGCAGACACAGATATCCACCGGGGAGCTGTTTTTT.

This chain connects TRBV6-4 to TRBJ2-1, with 9 bases lining up with TRBD2. The CDR3 covers 15 residues. From germline, CDR1 is MRHNA and CDR2 SNTAGT. Germline trimming cut 5 bases from V and 5 bases from J; bases unmatched to any gene: 7. This CDR3 reads CASSLSSGVNNEQFF. The CDR3 DNA follows: TGTGCCAGCAGTCTCTCTAGCGGGGTTAACAATGAGCAGTTCTTC.

V is TRBV9 and J is TRBJ2-6; the D is unclear. Trimming pared 0 bases from V and 0 bases from J, leaving 4 bases between. This CDR3 has 15 residues. Germline V gives CDR1 SGDLS, CDR2 YYNGEE. The CDR3 DNA follows: TGTGCCAGCAGCGTAGAGGGCTCTGGGGCCAACGTCCTGACTTTC. It translates to CASSVEGSGANVLTF. Combining the CDR3 with reference TRBV9 and TRBJ2-6 gives the whole variable domain DSGVTQTPKHLITATGQRVTLRCSPRSGDLSVYWYQQSLDQGLQFLIQYYNGEERAKGNILERFSAQQFPDLHSELNLSSLELGDSALYFCASSVEGSGANVLTFGAGSRLTVL.

The chain links TRBV2 to TRBJ1-5; D is unclear. With 3 bases removed from V and 1 base from J, the gap between germline ends came to 10 bases. Germline lookup yields CDR1 SNHLY and CDR2 FYNNEI. The CDR3 is made up of 15 amino acids. CDR3 nucleotide sequence: TGTGCCAGCAGTGAGTCGGAAACCAGCAATCAGCCCCAGCATTTT. This codes for CASSESETSNQPQHF.

This clone was detected only once. The chain carries TRBV27 and TRBJ2-1, with D maybe TRBD2 (5 bases). The CDR3 runs 13 residues. Per germline, CDR1 MNHEY and CDR2 SMNVEV (reference sequence). The V and J ends lost 8 bases and 2 bases respectively, with 10 bases between them. CDR3 sequence (DNA): TGTGCCAGCTCTAGCCCTACCTACAATGAGCAGTTCTTC. It is translated as CASSSPTYNEQFF.

The genes are TRBV4-1 and TRBJ2-4; D perhaps matches TRBD1 (6 bases). V was shortened by 1 base and J by 1 base, with 14 bases between the two germline ends. Looked up from germline, CDR1 is MGHRA and CDR2 is YSYEKL. The CDR3 has 17 amino acids. The DNA for the CDR3 is TGCGCCAGCAGCCAAGTGGCAGGGGCCGGGGCCAAAAACATTCAGTACTTC. Translation gives CASSQVAGAGAKNIQYF.

The count of this clone is one. V and J are TRBV2 and TRBJ1-4; tentatively, D is TRBD1 (5 bases). Germline loops: CDR1 SNHLY, CDR2 FYNNEI. V lost 3 bases, J lost 0 bases, and 17 bases lay in between. This CDR3 comprises 18 residues. CDR3 loop: CASSDSMQGLATNEKLFF. Here the CDR3 DNA reads TGTGCCAGCAGTGACTCTATGCAGGGACTCGCAACTAATGAAAAACTGTTTTTT. Full variable domain (rest looked up from reference TRBV2 and TRBJ1-4): EPEVTQTPSHQVTQMGQEVILRCVPISNHLYFYWYRQILGQKVEFLVSFYNNEISEKSEIFDDQFSVERPDGSNFTLKIRSTKLEDSAMYFCASSDSMQGLATNEKLFFGSGTQLSVL.

The sample holds one count of this clone. CDR3 in DNA: TGTGCCAGCAGTTACTCGAGACAGGGGTCCTACGAGCAGTACTTC. Translation gives CASSYSRQGSYEQYF. The rearrangement links TRBV6-6 to TRBJ2-7, with 8 bases fitting TRBD1. Per germline, CDR1 MNHNY and CDR2 SVGAGI (reference sequence). The CDR3 is 15 residues long. V gave up 0 bases and J gave up 1 base; unmatched junction bases: 2.

This chain connects TRBV2 to TRBJ2-1; 7 nucleotides match TRBD2. The CDR3 length is 12 residues. CDR1 is SNHLY and CDR2 is FYNNEI in the germline V gene. The V and J ends lost 6 bases and 8 bases, in that order; junction bases with no gene match: 4. The CDR3 DNA reads as TGTGCCAGCAGGCTACTAGCGTATGAGCAGTTCTTC. The encoded protein is CASRLLAYEQFF.

The chain uses TRBV29-1 and TRBJ2-3, with 8 bases matching TRBD2. The CDR3 is 14 residues long. V dropped 4 bases and J dropped 0; count of bases not matched to a gene: 3. The germline gives CDR1 SQVTM, CDR2 ANQGSEA. DNA of the CDR3: TGCAGCGTTGCGGCGGGGGGCAGCACAGATACGCAGTATTTT. This encodes CSVAAGGSTDTQYF.

In nucleotides, the CDR3 is TGTGCCAGCAGTGATGCCGGGACAGGGTATAATCAGCCCCAGCATTTT. Translated, it gives CASSDAGTGYNQPQHF. V usage is TRBV25-1 and J usage is TRBJ1-5; the match to TRBD1 covers 9 bases. The CDR3 has 16 residues. Germline V gene data show CDR1 as MGHDK and CDR2 as SYGVNS. V gave up 3 bases and J gave up 4 bases; unmatched junction bases: 7.

The sample holds one count of this clone. The rearrangement uses TRBV7-6 and TRBJ2-5; the D gene could be TRBD1 or TRBD2 (6 bases each). This CDR3 contains 15 residues. CDR1 and CDR2 from the germline V gene are SGHVS and FNYEAQ. V was clipped by 8 bases and J by 0 bases, with 16 bases between them. CDR3 protein: CASSRGARYQETQYF. The DNA of the CDR3 is TGTGCCAGCTCAAGGGGGGCCCGGTACCAAGAGACCCAGTACTTC.

This rearrangement joins TRBV5-3 to TRBJ2-6, with 10 bases identical to TRBD1. TRBV5-3 is recorded as an ORF, its role being uncertain. This CDR3 has 16 amino acids. The CDR3 DNA is TGTGCTGAGGGACAGGGGATACCATCTGGGGCCAACGTCCTGACTTTC. Amino acids: CAEGQGIPSGANVLTF.

This chain links TRBV1 with TRBJ1-3. TRBV1 is termed a pseudogene. The CDR3 runs 15 residues. The CDR3 DNA reads TGCACCAGCAGCCAAGACCTCGGGGCTGGAAACACCATATATTTT. It encodes CTSSQDLGAGNTIYF.